These 21 T cell receptor beta chains share one sample of origin, sequenced in a study of regulatory T cells in long-lasting Graves disease. Investigators prepared the TCR beta libraries by applying iRepertoire HTBI primers and Arm-PCR of CDR3 regions. A single record per CDR3 protein comes from TCRdb applying MiXCR to the multiplex PCR reads. Here the sample spans roughly 560,000 distinct CDR3 sequences, around 16% being singletons. Time point described: newly diagnosed GD, antithyroid drugs for less than 3 months. PBMC RNA served as the TCR library source. These data were also filed under a second study, of T cells in Graves' hyperthyroidism and ophthalmopathy.

The material was peripheral blood mononuclear cells (PBMCs), obtained at new diagnosis, from a patient treated with antithyroid drugs. These TCRs come from a woman aged 35 to 60 with Graves disease.

The chain uses TRBV28 and TRBJ1-5; D is uncertain. The germline V gene has CDR1 MDHEN and CDR2 SYDVKM. This CDR3 comprises 13 residues. Deletions cut 6 bases from V and 3 bases from J, with 9 bases between. The CDR3 DNA is TGTGCCAGCAGAGACATATACAATCAGCCCCAGCATTTT. Translating it yields CASRDIYNQPQHF. The complete variable domain, with remaining parts taken from reference TRBV28 and TRBJ1-5, reads DVKVTQSSRYLVKRTGEKVFLECVQDMDHENMFWYRQDPGLGLRLIYFSYDVKMKEKGDIPEGYSVSREKKERFSLILESASTNQTSMYLCASRDIYNQPQHFGDGTRLSIL.

This clonotype has ten or more counts. The chain joins TRBV18 to TRBJ1-1, with a possible D match to TRBD1 (6 bases). The CDR3 runs 13 residues. V gave up 6 bases and J gave up 3 bases, with 11 bases separating them. Germline CDR1 is KGHSH and CDR2 is LQKENI. CDR3 in DNA: TGTGCCAGCTCTCAGGACAGACACACTGAAGCTTTCTTT. Translated: CASSQDRHTEAFF.

V gene TRBV7-2 combines with J gene TRBJ1-2, with TRBD1 matching 8 bases. The junction had 14 bases not matched to a gene; V was cut back by 2 bases and J by 6 bases. The germline gives CDR1 SGHTA, CDR2 FQGNSA. CDR3 length: 17 amino acids. The CDR3 spells CASSLRISGTGWDGYTF. Here the CDR3 DNA reads TGTGCCAGCAGCTTACGGATTTCCGGGACAGGATGGGATGGCTACACCTTC. The entire variable domain, with the rest obtained from reference TRBV7-2 and TRBJ1-2, is as follows: GAGVSQSPSNKVTEKGKDVELRCDPISGHTALYWYRQSLGQGLEFLIYFQGNSAPDKSGLPSDRFSAERTGGSVSTLTIQRTQQEDSAVYLCASSLRISGTGWDGYTFGSGTRLTVV.

The genes are TRBV11-1 and TRBJ2-3; possibly TRBD2 for D (6 bases). The CDR3 loop spans 16 amino acids. Trimming left V 4 bases short and J 3 bases short, with 17 bases between. Germline CDR1 SGHAT, CDR2 FQDESV (reference sequence). The CDR3 sequence: CASSYSYGGGTDTQYF. The CDR3 DNA is TGTGCCAGCAGCTACTCATACGGGGGAGGAACAGATACGCAGTATTTT. Supplemented by reference TRBV11-1 and TRBJ2-3, the full variable domain reads EAEVAQSPRYKITEKSQAVAFWCDPISGHATLYWYRQILGQGPELLVQFQDESVVDDSQLPKDRFSAERLKGVDSTLKIQPAELGDSAMYLCASSYSYGGGTDTQYFGPGTRLTVL.

This clonotype was found many times. V and J are TRBV12-3 or TRBV12-4 and TRBJ1-1; 8 bases match TRBD1. V lost 5 bases, J lost 5 bases, and 7 bases stayed unmatched. The CDR3 sequence is 14 residues long. CDR3 DNA sequence: TGTGCCAGCAGTCCGCAGGGGGCTCGAACTGAAGCTTTCTTT. This sequence encodes CASSPQGARTEAFF.

On this clonotype: Sequence at one end of the junction differs from germline and may be a read error. The chain has TRBV6-4 and TRBJ1-2; a weak D match, TRBD1 (6 bases). Germline CDR1 and CDR2: MRHNA and SNTAGT. The CDR3 runs 15 residues. CDR3 sequence: CASSYSDSGISGYTF. The CDR3 bases are TGTGCCAGCAGTTACTCGGACAGCGGAATCTCTGGCTACACCTTC.

This rearrangement joins TRBV18 to TRBJ1-1, with a possible D match to TRBD1 (6 bases). Germline CDR1 is KGHSH and CDR2 is LQKENI. The CDR3 runs to 17 residues. The V end was cut by 2 bases, the J end by 4 bases, with 20 bases between. CDR3 protein: CASSPNSGSLGATEAFF. As DNA, the CDR3 is TGTGCCAGCTCACCAAACTCAGGGTCTCTGGGGGCCACTGAAGCTTTCTTT.

This clonotype was seen repeatedly, ten times or more. The chain has TRBV18 and TRBJ1-1; the D gene is possibly TRBD1 (5 bases). V lost 4 bases to trimming and J lost 6 bases, with 12 bases between them. Germline-derived CDR1 and CDR2 are KGHSH and LQKENI. This CDR3 has 13 amino acids. The CDR3 protein is CASSQRLGAEAFF. The CDR3 DNA is TGTGCCAGCTCACAACGGTTAGGGGCTGAAGCTTTCTTT.

This clonotype was detected a few times. This chain uses TRBV7-8 with TRBJ2-1; tentatively, D is TRBD1 (6 bases). CDR3 length equals 15 residues. CDR1 is SGHVS, CDR2 FQNEAQ, per germline. Deletions cut 0 bases from V and 2 bases from J, with 8 bases between. CDR3 coding DNA: TGTGCCAGCAGCTTAGCTAGGACAGCCTACAATGAGCAGTTCTTC. Translation: CASSLARTAYNEQFF.

In its sample, this clonotype was seen a few times. The chain employs TRBV12-3 or TRBV12-4 and TRBJ1-2; D is perhaps TRBD1 (6 bases). The germline V and J ends were trimmed by 3 bases and 7 bases, with 12 bases remaining between them. The CDR3 is made up of 13 amino acids. The CDR3 region has the DNA TGTGCCAGCAGTTTTGGGGGGGGCTCTGGCTACACCTTC. Translation gives CASSFGGGSGYTF.

This sequence joins TRBV6-2 or TRBV6-3 and TRBJ1-5, with a possible D match to TRBD1 (6 bases). Looked up from germline, CDR1 is MNHEY and CDR2 is SVGEGT. The CDR3 extends over 14 amino acids. Trimming removed 5 bases at V and 7 bases at J, with 15 bases between. The CDR3 sequence is CASSTQGQGQPQHF. For the CDR3, the DNA is TGTGCCAGCAGTACCCAGGGGCAGGGACAGCCCCAGCATTTT.

This clonotype was seen ten or more times. The chain combines TRBV6-5 with TRBJ2-7; possibly TRBD1 or TRBD2 for D (5 bases each). Trimming cost V 4 bases and J 2 bases, with 12 bases left between them. The germline CDR1 and CDR2 sequences are MNHEY and SVGAGI. The length of the CDR3 is 14 residues. The CDR3 sequence: CASSFGTQTYEQYF. Written as DNA, the CDR3 is TGTGCCAGCAGTTTCGGGACCCAAACCTACGAGCAGTACTTC.

This clonotype appeared many times. V and J are TRBV20-1 and TRBJ1-1; 8 bases map to TRBD1. Germline CDR1 reads DFQATT; CDR2 reads SNEGSKA (reference sequence). The CDR3 extends over 14 amino acids. V gave up 2 bases and J gave up 10 bases; unmatched junction bases: 12. In nucleotides, the CDR3 is TGCAGTGCTAGACATCATTCCCCAGACAGGGGAGCTTTCTTT. Residues: CSARHHSPDRGAFF.

This clonotype has more than one count but fewer than ten. V usage is TRBV29-1 and J usage is TRBJ2-1; D unresolved. The CDR3 length is 12 residues. The V end lost 2 bases, the J end lost 3 bases, and 5 bases lay between the germline ends. From germline, CDR1 is SQVTM and CDR2 ANQGSEA. The CDR3 nucleotides read TGCAGCGTTGAATTCAGCTACAATGAGCAGTTCTTC. Encoded protein: CSVEFSYNEQFF.

This clonotype was found a few times. J is TRBJ1-3 and V is TRBV30; D gene ambiguous. The V end was cut by 3 bases, the J end by 3 bases, with 6 bases between. Germline V gene lookup returns CDR1 GTSNPN and CDR2 SVGIG (reference sequence). The CDR3 sequence is 12 residues long. As DNA, the CDR3 is TGTGCCTGGAGGGATCTTGGAAACACCATATATTTT. Its protein is CAWRDLGNTIYF.

The gene calls are TRBV20-1 and TRBJ2-3; TRBD2 matches 13 bases. The CDR3 is made up of 15 amino acids. Germline CDR1 is DFQATT and CDR2 is SNEGSKA (reference sequence). J was trimmed by 6 bases and V by 2 bases; bases with no gene match: 5. The CDR3 DNA reads TGCAGTGCTAGAATACTAGCGGGGGGGCGGGATACGCAGTATTTT. This encodes CSARILAGGRDTQYF.

The V call is TRBV2, the J call TRBJ2-2; no clear D gene. Germline V CDR1 and CDR2: SNHLY, FYNNEI. This CDR3 region has 19 residues. V lost 6 bases and J 0 bases, leaving 23 bases between the germline ends. The DNA for the CDR3 is TGTGCCAGCAGAGCCCATAAACAAATTGGCAACGCGAACACCGGGGAGCTGTTTTTT. Translated: CASRAHKQIGNANTGELFF. Together with reference TRBV2 and TRBJ2-2, the CDR3 gives the full variable domain: EPEVTQTPSHQVTQMGQEVILRCVPISNHLYFYWYRQILGQKVEFLVSFYNNEISEKSEIFDDQFSVERPDGSNFTLKIRSTKLEDSAMYFCASRAHKQIGNANTGELFFGEGSRLTVL.

This clonotype has a handful of counts. This sequence joins TRBV14 and TRBJ1-4, with D possibly TRBD1 on 5 matching bases. From germline, CDR1 is SGHDN and CDR2 FVKESK. The CDR3 has 16 residues. V lost 6 bases and J 0 bases, leaving 14 bases between the germline ends. CDR3 region: CASSIRQISTNEKLFF. The DNA of the CDR3 is TGTGCCAGCAGTATACGACAGATCTCAACTAATGAAAAACTGTTTTTT.

This clonotype has at least ten counts. The V and J genes are TRBV30 and TRBJ1-1, with D maybe TRBD1 (5 bases). Germline V CDR1 and CDR2: GTSNPN, SVGIG (reference sequence). The CDR3 consists of 13 residues. Between the trimmed V and J ends, which lost 5 bases and 1 base, there was a span of 11 bases. This CDR3 is CAWATGRNTEAFF. CDR3 DNA sequence: TGTGCCTGGGCCACAGGAAGGAACACTGAAGCTTTCTTT.

In this sample, this clonotype turned up many times. The chain joins TRBV2 to TRBJ2-5; no reliable D call. Germline CDR1 SNHLY, CDR2 FYNNEI. V lost 5 bases and J lost 14, with 21 bases in between. This CDR3 spans 13 amino acids. For the CDR3, the DNA is TGTGCCAGCAGTCAACGAGAACGAGACGGAAAATACTTC. As protein: CASSQRERDGKYF.

This clonotype was seen a few times. CDR3 in DNA: TGCGCCAGCTTCCGGGATCCGGGACTTGGAAACACCATATATTTT. Translation gives CASFRDPGLGNTIYF. The chain recombines TRBV5-1 with TRBJ1-3, with TRBD1 as a possible D gene (5 bases). V gave up 7 bases and J gave up 3 bases, with 17 bases separating them. Germline CDR1 is SGHRS and CDR2 is YFSETQ. The CDR3 has 15 residues.